The following is a T cell receptor (beta chain) sequence with its context. Random-hexamer reverse transcription was applied to roughly 0.5 to 1 ug RNA. Via MiXCR, TCRdb re-called the immunoSEQ multiplex PCR reads, giving one row per CDR3 protein. Among some 170,000 distinct CDR3 sequences listed, 94% were seen once. The data originate from a study of CD8 T cells in Susac syndrome. Sequenced material: CD4+ T cells from PBMCs. The TCR originated in a human donor with multiple sclerosis.

In nucleotides, the CDR3 is TGCAGCGTTGACCCCCAGGGGAACACTGAAGCTTTCTTT. It is translated as CSVDPQGNTEAFF. The chain is built from TRBV29-1 and TRBJ1-1, with D maybe TRBD1 (5 bases). CDR3 size: 13 residues. V lost 3 bases and J lost 1, with 9 bases in between. Germline V gene lookup returns CDR1 SQVTM and CDR2 ANQGSEA.